This T cell receptor (beta chain) was identified during a study of early T cells in non-severe SARS-CoV-2 infection. Study as a whole: Alpha and beta chains were unpaired, from unsorted whole-blood bulk RNA.

Only a few counts were recorded for this clonotype. Antigen specificity is unknown. Unique molecular identifiers tagged individual cDNA molecules. TCRdb recomputed calls from the 5' RACE reads with MiXCR, one row per CDR3 protein. Seen here are around 70,000 distinct CDR3 sequences, roughly 10% observed once, and the top ten hold about 3.5%. CDR3 size: 16 residues. V was cut by 4 bases and J by 5 bases, with 21 bases left in between. Germline CDR1 reads SGHNT; CDR2 reads YYREEE (reference sequence). Findings and limits, study-wide: The VDJdb matching leaned toward anti-spike CD8 responses and overlooked private and CD4 specificities.

The sequence was obtained from an adult who was a healthcare worker with PCR-confirmed SARS-CoV-2 infection or an uninfected control (not recorded which). This chain uses TRBV5-4 with TRBJ1-1; D perhaps matches TRBD1 (5 bases). Material: whole blood. The CDR3 reads CASSPPSRGNGTEAFF. The CDR3 region has the DNA TGTGCCAGCAGCCCCCCATCCCGGGGGAACGGGACTGAAGCTTTCTTT.